The present T cell receptor beta chain was sequenced within a study of OX40 agonist ivuxolimab in advanced cancers. Looking at the study overall: The costimulatory receptor OX40 (CD134) was targeted by ivuxolimab, a fully human IgG2 agonistic monoclonal antibody. Intravenous ivuxolimab was administered to patients every 2 weeks at six dose levels: 0.01, 0.1, 0.3, 1.5, 3 and 10 mg/kg. Of the 50 to 55 patients in dose escalation, 19 had hepatocellular carcinoma, some 15 had melanoma, 9 had renal cell carcinoma and 9 had head and neck cancer. The dose-escalation cohort was 82.7% male with a mean age of 60 years, ranging from roughly 20 to 80. Prior anti-PD-1, anti-PD-L1 or anti-CTLA-4 therapy was permitted, and 30% to 50% of dose-escalation patients had received checkpoint inhibitors. Partial responses were achieved by three dose-escalation patients, of whom one had hepatocellular carcinoma and two had cutaneous melanoma. Peripheral TCRbeta sequencing was intended to test whether TCR sequence diversity was altered and clonal T-cell expansion was caused by ivuxolimab. The paper reports the monotherapy dose-escalation portion (N of about 50 patients) of the phase I ivuxolimab trial. The investigation overall reported the following: After ivuxolimab, CD8+ T cells had more expanded clones than CD4+ T cells on average. The antigen specificity of the peripheral T cells that underwent clonal expansion was not determined. At doses of 0.1 to 3.0 mg/kg, clonal expansion of both CD4+ and CD8+ T cells in blood was seen between baseline and week 6. Low levels of normalized T-cell clonal expansion were also seen in some patients who did not respond. In the 0.1-3.0 mg/kg groups, partial responders had among the lowest normalized peripheral clonal expansion, particularly in CD8+ T cells.

V is shortened by 1 base, J by 6 bases, and the region joining them spans 10 bases. CDR1 and CDR2, looked up from the germline V gene, are SGHTA and FQGNSA. From cysteine to phenylalanine, the CDR3 is 14 amino acids long. Here the CDR3 DNA is all that survives: 42 bases in frame from base 1. Patients with a history of autoimmune disease or receiving systemic immunosuppression were excluded from the trial. Peripheral blood for TCR sequencing was collected from all dose cohorts at baseline, on cycle 4 day 1, and on cycle 7 day 1. The samples were drawn from a first-in-human, open-label, multicenter phase I dose-escalation trial of ivuxolimab. The trial enrolled adults with locally advanced or metastatic head and neck squamous cell, hepatocellular, melanoma or renal cell carcinoma. CD4+ and CD8+ T cells were sorted separately from peripheral blood before TCR sequencing. On this clone: Its target antigen remains unknown. No per-base quality is available; no much larger clone lies one base away.

To sequence the TCRbeta CDR3 region, genomic DNA was isolated from the sorted cells. The immunoSEQ Assay was used to sequence the TCRbeta CDR3 regions. TCRdb re-hosts the immuneACCESS table, in-frame sequences only. Its copies lack some clones; in the studies checked, an unresolved V gene accounts for under half of them, and the cause for the rest is not known. The sample includes around 94,000 clones, with approximately 85% observed a single time. The ten largest clones represent 3% to 4% of the sample. The sequence was obtained from an adult with an advanced solid tumor such as melanoma, head and neck, liver or kidney cancer. The chain links TRBV7-2 with TRBJ2-1, with TRBD2 as a weak D call on 5 bases. The specimen comprised CD4+ or CD8+ T cells sorted from blood, sampled in a trial of the OX40 agonist ivuxolimab. For the CDR3, the sequence is CASSLERGSNEQFF. The DNA reads as follows: TGTGCCAGCAGCTTAGAACGAGGGTCCAATGAGCAGTTCTTC. This CDR3, with the reference TRBV7-2 and TRBJ2-1 proteins standing in past its ends, gives the full variable domain GAGVSQSPSNKVTEKGKDVELRCDPISGHTALYWYRQSLGQGLEFLIYFQGNSAPDKSGLPSDRFSAERTGGSVSTLTIQRTQQEDSAVYLCASSLERGSNEQFFGPGTRLTVL.